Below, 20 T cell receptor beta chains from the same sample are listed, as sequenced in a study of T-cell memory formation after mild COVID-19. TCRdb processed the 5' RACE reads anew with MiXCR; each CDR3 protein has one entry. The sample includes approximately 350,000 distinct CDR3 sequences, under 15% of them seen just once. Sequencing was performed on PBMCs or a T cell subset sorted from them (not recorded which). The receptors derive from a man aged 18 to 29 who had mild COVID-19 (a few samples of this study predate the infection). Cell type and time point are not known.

The CDR3 coding sequence is TGCAGTGCTAGCCCACAGGTCTTCTATGGCTACACCTTC. Translated: CSASPQVFYGYTF. The rearrangement uses TRBV20-1 and TRBJ1-2, with a possible D match to TRBD1 (5 bases). V lost 3 bases to trimming and J lost 4 bases, with 12 bases between them. Per the germline V gene, CDR1 is DFQATT and CDR2 is SNEGSKA (reference sequence). The CDR3 totals 13 residues.

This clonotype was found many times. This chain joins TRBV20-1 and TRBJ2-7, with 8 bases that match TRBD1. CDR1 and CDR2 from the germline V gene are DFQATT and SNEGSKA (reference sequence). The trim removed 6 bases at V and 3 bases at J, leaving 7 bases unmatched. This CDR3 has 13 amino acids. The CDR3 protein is CSARGQDLYEQYF. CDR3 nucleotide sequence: TGCAGTGCCAGGGGACAGGATCTCTACGAGCAGTACTTC.

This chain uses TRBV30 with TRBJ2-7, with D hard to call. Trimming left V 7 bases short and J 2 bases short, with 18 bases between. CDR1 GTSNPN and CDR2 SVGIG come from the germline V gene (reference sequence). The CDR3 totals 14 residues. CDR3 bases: TGTGCCTCGCTATCCGGGCCCAGACCCTACGAGCAGTACTTC. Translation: CASLSGPRPYEQYF.

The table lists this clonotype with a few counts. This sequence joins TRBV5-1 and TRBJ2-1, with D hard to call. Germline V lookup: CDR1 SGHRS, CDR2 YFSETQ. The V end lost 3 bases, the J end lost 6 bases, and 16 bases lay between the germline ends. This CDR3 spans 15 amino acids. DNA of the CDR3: TGCGCCAGCAGCTCGAGACCCGAAGGTGTCAATGAGCAGTTCTTC. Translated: CASSSRPEGVNEQFF.

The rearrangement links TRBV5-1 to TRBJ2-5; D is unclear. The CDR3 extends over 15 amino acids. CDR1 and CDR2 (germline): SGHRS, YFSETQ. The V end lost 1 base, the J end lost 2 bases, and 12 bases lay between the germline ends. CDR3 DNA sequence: TGCGCCAGCAGCTTGTTTGGGAATATGCAAGAGACCCAGTACTTC. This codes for CASSLFGNMQETQYF.

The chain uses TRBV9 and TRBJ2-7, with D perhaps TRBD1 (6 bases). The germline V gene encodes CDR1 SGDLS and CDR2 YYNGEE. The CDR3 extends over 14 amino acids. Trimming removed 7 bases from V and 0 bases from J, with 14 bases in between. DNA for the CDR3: TGTGCCAGCGCGGACAGCGTCAGCTCCTACGAGCAGTACTTC. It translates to CASADSVSSYEQYF.

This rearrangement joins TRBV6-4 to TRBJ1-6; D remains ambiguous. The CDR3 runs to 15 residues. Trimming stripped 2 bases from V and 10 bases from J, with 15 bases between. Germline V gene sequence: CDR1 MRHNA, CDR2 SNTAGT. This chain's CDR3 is CASSDRADLGSPLHF. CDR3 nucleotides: TGTGCCAGCAGTGACCGGGCTGACTTAGGCTCACCCCTCCACTTT.

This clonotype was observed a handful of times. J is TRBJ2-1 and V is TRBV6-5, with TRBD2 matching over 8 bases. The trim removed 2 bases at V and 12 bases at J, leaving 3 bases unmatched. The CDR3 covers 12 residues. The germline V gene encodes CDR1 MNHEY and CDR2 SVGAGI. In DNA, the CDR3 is TGTGCCAGCAGTTACCCTCGGGGGGGGCAGTTCTTC. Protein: CASSYPRGGQFF.

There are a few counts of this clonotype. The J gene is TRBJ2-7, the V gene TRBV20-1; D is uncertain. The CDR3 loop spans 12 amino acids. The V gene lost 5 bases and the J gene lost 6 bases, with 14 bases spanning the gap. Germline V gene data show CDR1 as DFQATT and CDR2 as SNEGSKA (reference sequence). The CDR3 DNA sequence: TGCAGTGCTGAGACGTCCTGGGGCGAGCAGTACGTC. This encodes CSAETSWGEQYV.

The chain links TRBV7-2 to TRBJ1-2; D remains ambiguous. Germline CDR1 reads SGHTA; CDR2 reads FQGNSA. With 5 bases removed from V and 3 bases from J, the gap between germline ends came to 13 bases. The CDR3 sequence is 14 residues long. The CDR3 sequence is CASSPAGNDYGYTF. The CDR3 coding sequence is TGTGCCAGCAGCCCTGCGGGCAATGACTATGGCTACACCTTC.

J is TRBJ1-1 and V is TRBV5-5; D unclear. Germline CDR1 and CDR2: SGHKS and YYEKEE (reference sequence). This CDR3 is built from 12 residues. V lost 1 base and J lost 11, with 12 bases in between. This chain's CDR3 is CASSLSTVLAFF. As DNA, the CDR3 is TGTGCCAGCAGCTTGTCTACGGTCTTGGCTTTCTTT. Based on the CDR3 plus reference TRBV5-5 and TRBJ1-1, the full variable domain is DAGVTQSPTHLIKTRGQQVTLRCSPISGHKSVSWYQQVLGQGPQFIFQYYEKEERGRGNFPDRFSARQFPNYSSELNVNALLLGDSALYLCASSLSTVLAFFGQGTRLTVV.

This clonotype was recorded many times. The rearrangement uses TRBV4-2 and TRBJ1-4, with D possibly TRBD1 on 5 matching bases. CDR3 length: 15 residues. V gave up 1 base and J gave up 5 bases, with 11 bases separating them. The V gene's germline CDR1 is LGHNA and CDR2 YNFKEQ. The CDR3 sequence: CASSQGRGNNEKLFF. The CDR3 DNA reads TGTGCCAGCAGCCAAGGCCGGGGGAACAATGAAAAACTGTTTTTT.

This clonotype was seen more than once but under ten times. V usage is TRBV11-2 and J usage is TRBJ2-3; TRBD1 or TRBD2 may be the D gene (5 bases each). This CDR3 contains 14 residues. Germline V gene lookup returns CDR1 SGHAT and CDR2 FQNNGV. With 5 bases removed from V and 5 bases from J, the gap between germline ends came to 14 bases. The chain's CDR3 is CASSPLRGGDTQYF. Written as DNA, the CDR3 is TGTGCCAGCAGCCCTCTTCGGGGCGGAGATACGCAGTATTTT. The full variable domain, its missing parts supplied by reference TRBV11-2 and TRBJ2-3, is EAGVAQSPRYKIIEKRQSVAFWCNPISGHATLYWYQQILGQGPKLLIQFQNNGVVDDSQLPKDRFSAERLKGVDSTLKIQPAKLEDSAVYLCASSPLRGGDTQYFGPGTRLTVL.

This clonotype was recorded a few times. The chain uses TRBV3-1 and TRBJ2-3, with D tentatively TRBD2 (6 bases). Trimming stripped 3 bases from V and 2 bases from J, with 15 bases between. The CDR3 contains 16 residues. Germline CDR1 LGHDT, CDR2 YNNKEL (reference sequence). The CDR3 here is CASSQPGLTSTDTQYF. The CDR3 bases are TGTGCCAGCAGCCAGCCGGGACTTACCTCCACAGATACGCAGTATTTT.

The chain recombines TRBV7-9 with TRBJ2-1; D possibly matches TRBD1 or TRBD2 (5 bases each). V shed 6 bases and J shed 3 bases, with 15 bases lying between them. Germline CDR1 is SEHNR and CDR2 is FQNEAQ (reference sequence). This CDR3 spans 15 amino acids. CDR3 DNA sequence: TGTGCCAGCAGTGGCCGGGACGGCTTCTACAATGAGCAGTTCTTC. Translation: CASSGRDGFYNEQFF.

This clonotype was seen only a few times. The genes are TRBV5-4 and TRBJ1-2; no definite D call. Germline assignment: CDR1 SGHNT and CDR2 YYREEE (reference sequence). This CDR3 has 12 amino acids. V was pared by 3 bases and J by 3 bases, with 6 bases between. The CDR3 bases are TGTGCCAGCAGCTCGCCAGACTATGGCTACACCTTC. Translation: CASSSPDYGYTF.

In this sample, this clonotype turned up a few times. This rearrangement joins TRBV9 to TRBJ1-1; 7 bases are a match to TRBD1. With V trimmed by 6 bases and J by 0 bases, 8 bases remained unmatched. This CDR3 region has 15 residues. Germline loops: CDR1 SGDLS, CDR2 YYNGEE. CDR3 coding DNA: TGTGCCAGCACCCCCCGGGACAGATTGAACACTGAAGCTTTCTTT. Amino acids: CASTPRDRLNTEAFF.

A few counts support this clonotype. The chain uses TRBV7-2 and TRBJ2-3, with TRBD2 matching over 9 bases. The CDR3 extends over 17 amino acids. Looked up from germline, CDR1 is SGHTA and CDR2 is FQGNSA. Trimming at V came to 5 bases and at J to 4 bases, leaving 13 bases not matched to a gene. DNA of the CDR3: TGTGCCAGCAGCCTATGGCGGGGGGGACTCCCACCAGATACGCAGTATTTT. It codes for CASSLWRGGLPPDTQYF.

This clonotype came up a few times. The CDR3 region is CASGDRGTNEKLFF. The DNA for the CDR3 is TGTGCCAGCGGAGACAGGGGAACTAATGAAAAACTGTTTTTT. The chain joins TRBV2 to TRBJ1-4, with TRBD1 matching over 8 bases. J lost 1 base, V lost 8 bases, and 3 bases had no gene match. This CDR3 has 14 amino acids. The V gene's germline CDR1 is SNHLY and CDR2 FYNNEI.

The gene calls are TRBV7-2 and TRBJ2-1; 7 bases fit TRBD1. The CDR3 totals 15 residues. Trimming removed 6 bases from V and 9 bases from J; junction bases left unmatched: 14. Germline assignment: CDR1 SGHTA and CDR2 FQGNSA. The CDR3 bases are TGTGCCAGCAGGGGGCAGGGGGATTTTTGGAGTGAGCAGTTCTTC. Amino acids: CASRGQGDFWSEQFF.